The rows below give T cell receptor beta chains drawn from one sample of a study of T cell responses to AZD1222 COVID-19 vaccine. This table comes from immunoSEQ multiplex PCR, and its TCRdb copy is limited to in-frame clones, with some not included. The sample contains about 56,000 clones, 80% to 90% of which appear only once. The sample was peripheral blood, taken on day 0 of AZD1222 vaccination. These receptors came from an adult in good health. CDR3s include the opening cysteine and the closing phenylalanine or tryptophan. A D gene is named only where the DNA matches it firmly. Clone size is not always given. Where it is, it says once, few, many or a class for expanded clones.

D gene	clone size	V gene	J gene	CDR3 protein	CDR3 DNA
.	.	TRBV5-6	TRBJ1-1	CASEGYTEAFF	TGTGCCAGCGAAGGTTACACTGAAGCTTTCTTT
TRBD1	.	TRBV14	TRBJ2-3	CASSQDRRNTQYF	TGTGCCAGCAGCCAGGACAGGAGAAATACGCAGTATTTT
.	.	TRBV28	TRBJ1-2	CASSSGGLYGYTF	TGTGCCAGCAGCTCGGGGGGGCTGTATGGCTACACCTTC
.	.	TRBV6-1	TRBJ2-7	CASSEGPGNPYEQYF	TGTGCCAGCAGTGAAGGTCCGGGCAATCCCTACGAGCAGTACTTC
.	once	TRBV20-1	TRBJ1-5	CSASDTNSNQPQHF	TGCAGTGCTAGTGACACGAATAGCAATCAGCCCCAGCATTTT
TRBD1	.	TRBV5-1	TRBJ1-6	CASSLDRGFNSPLHF	TGCGCCAGCAGCTTGGACAGGGGGTTTAATTCACCCCTCCACTTT
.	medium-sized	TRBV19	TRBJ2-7	CASSIVPGRSLYEQYF	TGTGCCAGTAGTATCGTACCGGGACGGAGTCTCTACGAGCAGTACTTC
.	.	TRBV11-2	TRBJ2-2	CASSPTRQQTGELFF	TGTGCCAGCAGCCCCACCCGACAGCAAACCGGGGAGCTGTTTTTT
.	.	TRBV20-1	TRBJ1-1	CSASDTRPSEAFF	TGCAGTGCTAGTGACACAAGGCCCTCCGAAGCTTTCTTT
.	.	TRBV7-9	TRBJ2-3	CASSPRDLGDTDTQYF	TGTGCCAGCAGCCCTCGGGACTTGGGAGACACAGATACGCAGTATTTT
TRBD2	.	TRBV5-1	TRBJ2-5	CASSPGLAGYQETQYF	TGCGCCAGCAGCCCCGGACTAGCGGGTTACCAAGAGACCCAGTACTTC
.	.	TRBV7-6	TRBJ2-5	CASSTSRGGRETQYF	TGTGCCAGCAGCACTTCGAGGGGGGGAAGGGAGACCCAGTACTTC
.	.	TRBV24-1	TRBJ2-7	CATSDEDWGEQYF	TGTGCCACCAGTGACGAGGACTGGGGGGAGCAGTACTTC
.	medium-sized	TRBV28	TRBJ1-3	CASSFYSGNTIYF	TGTGCCAGCAGTTTCTACTCTGGAAACACCATATATTTT
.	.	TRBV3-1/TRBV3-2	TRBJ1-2	CASSQMGNGYTF	TGTGCCAGCAGCCAAATGGGGAATGGCTACACCTTC
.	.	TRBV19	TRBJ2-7	CASSIRTTQYEQYF	TGTGCCAGTAGTATCAGGACTACGCAATACGAGCAGTACTTC
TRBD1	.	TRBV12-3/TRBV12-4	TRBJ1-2	CASSFGQVEGYTF	TGTGCCAGCAGTTTTGGACAGGTTGAGGGCTACACCTTC
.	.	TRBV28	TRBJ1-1	CASSLSMAGRNTEAFF	TGTGCCAGCAGTTTGAGTATGGCAGGGAGGAACACTGAAGCTTTCTTT
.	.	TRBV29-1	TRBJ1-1	CSVGRKENTEAFF	TGCAGCGTTGGACGGAAAGAGAACACTGAAGCTTTCTTT
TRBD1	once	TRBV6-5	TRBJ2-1	CASSRTGGGYNEQFF	TGTGCCAGCAGCCGCACAGGGGGCGGGTACAATGAGCAGTTCTTC
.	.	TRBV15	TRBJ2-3	CATSKSSPDTQYF	TGTGCCACCAGCAAATCTAGTCCTGATACGCAGTATTTT
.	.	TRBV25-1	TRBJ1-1	CASSEYAGAKTEAFF	TGTGCCAGCAGTGAATATGCAGGGGCAAAGACTGAAGCTTTCTTT
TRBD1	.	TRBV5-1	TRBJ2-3	CASKYPGGGLTDTQYF	TGCGCCAGCAAATACCCAGGGGGCGGCTTGACAGATACGCAGTATTTT
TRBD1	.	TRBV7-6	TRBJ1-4	CASSLDGTGAEKLFF	TGTGCCAGCAGCTTAGACGGGACAGGGGCTGAAAAACTGTTTTTT
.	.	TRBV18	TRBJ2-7	CASSPAQGISYEQYF	TGTGCCAGCTCACCAGCCCAGGGAATCTCCTACGAGCAGTACTTC
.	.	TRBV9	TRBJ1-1	CASSVVQGGAEAFF	TGTGCCAGCAGCGTAGTCCAAGGGGGAGCTGAAGCTTTCTTT
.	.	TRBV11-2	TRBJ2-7	CASSLSWGSEQYF	TGTGCCAGCAGCTTATCCTGGGGGTCCGAGCAGTACTTC
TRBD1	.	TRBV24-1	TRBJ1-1	CATSDQDRGKAFF	TGTGCCACCAGTGATCAGGACAGGGGAAAAGCTTTCTTT
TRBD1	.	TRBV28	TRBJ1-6	CASRRGQGNSPLHF	TGTGCCAGCAGGCGGGGACAGGGAAACTCACCCCTCCACTTT
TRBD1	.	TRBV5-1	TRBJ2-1	CASRYGTGRNNEQFF	TGCGCCAGCAGATACGGGACAGGGCGGAACAATGAGCAGTTCTTC
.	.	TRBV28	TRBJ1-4	CASRTFDGPLNEKLFF	TGTGCCAGCAGAACTTTCGACGGGCCTCTTAATGAAAAACTGTTTTTT
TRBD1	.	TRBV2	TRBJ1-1	CASSVRQGTEAFF	TGTGCCAGCAGTGTACGACAGGGGACTGAAGCTTTCTTT
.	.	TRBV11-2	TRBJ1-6	CASSLARGYNSPLHF	TGTGCCAGCAGCTTAGCCAGGGGATATAATTCACCCCTCCACTTT
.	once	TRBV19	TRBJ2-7	CASSIGGRAVFYEQYF	TGTGCCAGTAGTATTGGGGGCAGGGCCGTTTTCTACGAGCAGTACTTC
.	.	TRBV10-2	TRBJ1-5	CASSESGHRNQPQHF	TGCGCCAGCAGTGAAAGCGGGCACCGCAATCAGCCCCAGCATTTT
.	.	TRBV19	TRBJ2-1	CASSIGPKASTSYNEQFF	TGTGCCAGTAGTATAGGGCCTAAAGCTAGCACCTCCTACAATGAGCAGTTCTTC
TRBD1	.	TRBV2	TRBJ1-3	CASSEEDRGRGTIYF	TGTGCCAGCAGTGAAGAGGACAGGGGCCGGGGCACCATATATTTT
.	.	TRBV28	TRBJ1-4	CASKEASGEKLFF	TGTGCCAGCAAAGAGGCTTCGGGAGAAAAACTGTTTTTT
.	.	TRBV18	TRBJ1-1	CASSPPNRANTEAFF	TGTGCCAGCTCACCACCGAACAGGGCCAACACTGAAGCTTTCTTT
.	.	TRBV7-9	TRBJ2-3	CASSLSDWLSYPPDTQYF	TGTGCCAGCAGCTTAAGTGATTGGCTTAGTTACCCCCCAGATACGCAGTATTTT
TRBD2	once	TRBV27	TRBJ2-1	CASSLFASGSSEGQFF	TGTGCCAGCAGTTTATTTGCTAGCGGGTCATCAGAAGGGCAGTTCTTC
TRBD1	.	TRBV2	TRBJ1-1	CASSRPGQAMNTEAFF	TGTGCCAGCAGTCGTCCTGGACAGGCAATGAACACTGAAGCTTTCTTT
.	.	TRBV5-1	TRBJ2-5	CASSLGPVYLKGETQYF	TGCGCCAGCAGCTTGGGCCCCGTTTATTTAAAGGGAGAGACCCAGTACTTC